The clone carrying this T cell receptor beta chain has just a few counts. No antigen is known for it. The entirety of the isolated RNA underwent reverse transcription, so expressed TCRB transcripts were sequenced. Profiled with immunoSEQ multiplex PCR; TCRdb holds only in-frame clones, not every one. This sample yields hundreds of thousands of clones, of which 10% to 15% are seen a single time; about 0.01% belongs to the top ten. It was via CD45RO/CCR7/CD25/CD127/CD95/CD27 that CD4+ naive, central memory, regulatory and stem cell-like memory cells were sorted. This entry belongs to a study of beta chain features in type 1 diabetes. CDR1 is SGDLS and CDR2 is YYNGEE in the germline V gene. V trimming: 0 bases; J trimming: 6 bases; junction bases outside the gene matches: 7. There are 15 residues in the CDR3. Findings and limits, study-wide: Significant though moderate, a shortening of TCRB CDR3s appeared in all four CD4+ subsets of Type 1 diabetes patients. Sampled from patients, naive, central memory and Treg TCRB repertoires appeared more similar than those sampled from healthy donors.

Sequencing was performed on naive CD4+ T cells from blood. This receptor was identified in a woman aged 18-30 years with type 1 diabetes. V gene TRBV9 combines with J gene TRBJ2-3; 7 positions agree with TRBD2. The CDR3 DNA follows: TGTGCCAGCAGCGTAGGTCAGCGGGGATTGGATACGCAGTATTTT. The encoded protein is CASSVGQRGLDTQYF.